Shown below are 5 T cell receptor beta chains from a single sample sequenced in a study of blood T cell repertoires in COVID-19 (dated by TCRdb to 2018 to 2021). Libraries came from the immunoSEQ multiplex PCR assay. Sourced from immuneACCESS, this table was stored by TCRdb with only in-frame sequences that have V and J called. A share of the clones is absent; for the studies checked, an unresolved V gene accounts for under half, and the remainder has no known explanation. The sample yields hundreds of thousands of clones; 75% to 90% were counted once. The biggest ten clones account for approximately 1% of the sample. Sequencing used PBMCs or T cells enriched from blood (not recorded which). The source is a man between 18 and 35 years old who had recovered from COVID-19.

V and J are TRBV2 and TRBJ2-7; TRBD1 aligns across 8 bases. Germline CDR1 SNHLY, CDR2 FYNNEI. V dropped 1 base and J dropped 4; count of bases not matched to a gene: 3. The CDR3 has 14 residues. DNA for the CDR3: TGTGCCAGCAGTGAAGTGCAGGGGGCTTACGAGCAGTACTTC. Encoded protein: CASSEVQGAYEQYF.

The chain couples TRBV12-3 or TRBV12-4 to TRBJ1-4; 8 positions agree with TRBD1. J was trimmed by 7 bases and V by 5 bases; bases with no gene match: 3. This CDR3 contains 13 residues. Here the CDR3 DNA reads TGTGCCAGCAGTATCGGACAGGGTGAAAAACTGTTTTTT. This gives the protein CASSIGQGEKLFF.

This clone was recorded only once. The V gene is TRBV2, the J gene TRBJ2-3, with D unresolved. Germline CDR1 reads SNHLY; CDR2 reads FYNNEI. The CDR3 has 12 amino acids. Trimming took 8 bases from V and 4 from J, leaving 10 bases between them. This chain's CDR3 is CASRGRSDTQYF. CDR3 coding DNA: TGTGCCAGCCGAGGAAGGTCAGATACGCAGTATTTT.

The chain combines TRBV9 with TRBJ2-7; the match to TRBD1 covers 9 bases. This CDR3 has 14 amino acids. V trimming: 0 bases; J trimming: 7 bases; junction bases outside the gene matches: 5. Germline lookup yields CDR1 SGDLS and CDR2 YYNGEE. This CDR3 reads CASSVAGQGGEQYF. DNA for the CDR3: TGTGCCAGCAGCGTAGCGGGACAGGGTGGAGAGCAGTACTTC.

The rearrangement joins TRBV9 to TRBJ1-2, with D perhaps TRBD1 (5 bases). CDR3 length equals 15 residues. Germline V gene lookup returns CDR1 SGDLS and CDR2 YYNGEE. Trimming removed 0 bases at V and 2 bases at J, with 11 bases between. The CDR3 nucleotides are TGTGCCAGCAGCGTAGAGGGCAGGGCCAACTATGGCTACACCTTC. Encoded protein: CASSVEGRANYGYTF.